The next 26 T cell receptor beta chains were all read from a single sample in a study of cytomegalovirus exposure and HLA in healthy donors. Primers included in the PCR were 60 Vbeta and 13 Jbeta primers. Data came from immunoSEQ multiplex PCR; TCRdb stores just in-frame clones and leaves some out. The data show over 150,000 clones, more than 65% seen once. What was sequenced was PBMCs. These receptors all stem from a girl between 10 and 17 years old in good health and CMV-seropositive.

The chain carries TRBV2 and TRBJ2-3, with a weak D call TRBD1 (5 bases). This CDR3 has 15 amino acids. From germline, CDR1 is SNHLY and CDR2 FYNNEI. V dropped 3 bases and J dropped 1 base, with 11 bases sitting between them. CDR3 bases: TGTGCCAGCAGTGAGGCAGGGCTCGGCACAGATACGCAGTATTTT. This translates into CASSEAGLGTDTQYF.

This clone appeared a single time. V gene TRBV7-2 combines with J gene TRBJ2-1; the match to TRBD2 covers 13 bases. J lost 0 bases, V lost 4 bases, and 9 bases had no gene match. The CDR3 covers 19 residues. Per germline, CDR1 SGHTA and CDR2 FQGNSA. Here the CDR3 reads CASSSLPRTSGGSYNEQFF. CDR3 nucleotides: TGTGCCAGCAGCTCCCTTCCGCGGACTAGCGGGGGCTCCTACAATGAGCAGTTCTTC.

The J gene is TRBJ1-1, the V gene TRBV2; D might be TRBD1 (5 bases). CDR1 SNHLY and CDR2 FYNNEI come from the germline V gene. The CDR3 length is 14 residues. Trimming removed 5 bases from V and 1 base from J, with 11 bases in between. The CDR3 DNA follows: TGTGCCAGCAGTCCCGGGGGGGGGAACACTGAAGCTTTCTTT. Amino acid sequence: CASSPGGGNTEAFF.

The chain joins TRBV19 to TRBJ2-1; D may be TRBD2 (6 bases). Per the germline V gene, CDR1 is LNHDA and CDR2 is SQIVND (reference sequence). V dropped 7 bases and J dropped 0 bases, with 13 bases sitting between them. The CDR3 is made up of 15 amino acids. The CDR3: CASMGGGSSYNEQFF. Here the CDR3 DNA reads TGTGCCAGTATGGGCGGAGGGAGCTCCTACAATGAGCAGTTCTTC.

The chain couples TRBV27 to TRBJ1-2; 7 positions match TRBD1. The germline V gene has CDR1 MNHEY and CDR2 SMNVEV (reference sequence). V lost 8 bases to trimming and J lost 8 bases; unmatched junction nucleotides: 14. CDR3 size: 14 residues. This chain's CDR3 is CASRQGGIEAGYTF. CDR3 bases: TGTGCCAGCCGACAGGGCGGTATTGAAGCAGGCTACACCTTC.

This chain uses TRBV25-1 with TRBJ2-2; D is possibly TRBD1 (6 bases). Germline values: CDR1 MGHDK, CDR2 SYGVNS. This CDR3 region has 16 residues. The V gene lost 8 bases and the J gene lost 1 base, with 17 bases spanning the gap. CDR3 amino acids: CASRRTAPLNTGELFF. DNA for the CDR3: TGTGCCAGCCGTCGGACAGCCCCACTGAACACCGGGGAGCTGTTTTTT.

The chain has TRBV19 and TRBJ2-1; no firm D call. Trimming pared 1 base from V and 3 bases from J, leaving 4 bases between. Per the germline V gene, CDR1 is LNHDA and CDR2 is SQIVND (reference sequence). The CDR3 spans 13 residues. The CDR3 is CASSIGGYNEQFF. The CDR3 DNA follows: TGTGCCAGTAGTATAGGCGGCTACAATGAGCAGTTCTTC.

The CDR3 loop reads CASSLRTGGGEQFF. DNA of the CDR3: TGTGCCAGCTCACTTCGGACAGGGGGCGGTGAGCAGTTCTTC. This chain connects TRBV18 to TRBJ2-1; 11 positions match TRBD1. The CDR3 extends over 14 amino acids. After removal of 4 bases from V and 9 bases from J, the junction contained 5 bases not matched to a gene. CDR1 is KGHSH and CDR2 is LQKENI in the germline V gene.

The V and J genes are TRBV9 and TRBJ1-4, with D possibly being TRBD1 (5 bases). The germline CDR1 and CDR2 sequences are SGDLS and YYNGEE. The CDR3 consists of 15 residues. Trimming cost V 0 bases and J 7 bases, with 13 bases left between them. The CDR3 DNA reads TGTGCCAGCAGCGTAGCAGGGTTAAGGGGTGAAAAACTGTTTTTT. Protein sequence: CASSVAGLRGEKLFF.

This CDR3 reads CASKDRVTDTQYF. CDR3 sequence (DNA): TGTGCCAGCAAGGACAGGGTCACAGATACGCAGTATTTT. The J gene is TRBJ2-3, the V gene TRBV6-5, with 8 positions matching TRBD1. CDR1 is MNHEY, CDR2 SVGAGI, per germline. The ends lost 7 bases at V and 2 bases at J; junction bases unmatched: 2. The CDR3 spans 13 residues.

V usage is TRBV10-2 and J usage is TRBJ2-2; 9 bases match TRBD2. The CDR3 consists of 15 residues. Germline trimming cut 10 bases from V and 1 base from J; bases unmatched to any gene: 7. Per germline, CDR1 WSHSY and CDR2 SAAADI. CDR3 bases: TGCGCCATAGGTGCGGGGGGGCAGAACACCGGGGAGCTGTTTTTT. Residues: CAIGAGGQNTGELFF.

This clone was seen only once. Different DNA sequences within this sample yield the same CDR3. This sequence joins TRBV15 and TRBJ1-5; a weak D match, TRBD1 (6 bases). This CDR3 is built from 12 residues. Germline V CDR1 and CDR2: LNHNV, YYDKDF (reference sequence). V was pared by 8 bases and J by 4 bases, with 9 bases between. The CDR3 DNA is TGTGCCACCCGACAGGAGAATCAGCCCCAGCATTTT. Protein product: CATRQENQPQHF.

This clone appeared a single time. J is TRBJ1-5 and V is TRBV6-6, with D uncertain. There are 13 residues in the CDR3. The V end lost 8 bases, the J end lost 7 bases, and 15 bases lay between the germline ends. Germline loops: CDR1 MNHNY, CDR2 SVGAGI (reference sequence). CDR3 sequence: CASAVADGQPQHF. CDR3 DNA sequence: TGTGCCAGCGCCGTTGCGGATGGACAGCCCCAGCATTTT.

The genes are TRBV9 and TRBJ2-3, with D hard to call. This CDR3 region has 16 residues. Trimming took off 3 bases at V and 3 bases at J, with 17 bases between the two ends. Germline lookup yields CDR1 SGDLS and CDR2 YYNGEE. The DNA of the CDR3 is TGTGCCAGCAGCGGAGGCCTATCTACCGGTACAGATACGCAGTATTTT. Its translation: CASSGGLSTGTDTQYF.

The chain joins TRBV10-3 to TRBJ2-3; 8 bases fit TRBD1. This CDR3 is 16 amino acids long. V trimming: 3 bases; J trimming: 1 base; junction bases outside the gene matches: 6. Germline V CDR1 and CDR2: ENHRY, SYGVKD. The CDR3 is CAISDRTGLGTDTQYF. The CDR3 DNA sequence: TGTGCCATCAGTGATAGGACAGGGCTAGGCACAGATACGCAGTATTTT.

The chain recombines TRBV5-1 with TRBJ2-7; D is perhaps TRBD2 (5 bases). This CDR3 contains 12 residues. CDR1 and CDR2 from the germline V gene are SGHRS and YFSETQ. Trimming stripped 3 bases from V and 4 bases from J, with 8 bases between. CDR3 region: CASSSGGYEQYF. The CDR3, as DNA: TGCGCCAGCAGCTCTGGAGGTTACGAGCAGTACTTC. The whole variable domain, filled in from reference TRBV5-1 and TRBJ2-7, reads KAGVTQTPRYLIKTRGQQVTLSCSPISGHRSVSWYQQTPGQGLQFLFEYFSETQRNKGNFPGRFSGRQFSNSRSEMNVSTLELGDSALYLCASSSGGYEQYFGPGTRLTVT.

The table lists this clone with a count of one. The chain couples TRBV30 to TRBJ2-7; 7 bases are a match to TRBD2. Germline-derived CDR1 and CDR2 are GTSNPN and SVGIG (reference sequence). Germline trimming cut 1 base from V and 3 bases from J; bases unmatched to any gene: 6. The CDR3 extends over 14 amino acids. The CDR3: CAWSGEAGSYEQYF. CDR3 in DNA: TGTGCCTGGAGTGGGGAAGCGGGGAGCTACGAGCAGTACTTC.

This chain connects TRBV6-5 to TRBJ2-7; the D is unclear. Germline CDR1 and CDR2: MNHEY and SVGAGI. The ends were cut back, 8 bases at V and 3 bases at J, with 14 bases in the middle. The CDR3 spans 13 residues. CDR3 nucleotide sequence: TGTGCCAGCTCATCGAGGCATATCTACGAGCAGTACTTC. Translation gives CASSSRHIYEQYF.

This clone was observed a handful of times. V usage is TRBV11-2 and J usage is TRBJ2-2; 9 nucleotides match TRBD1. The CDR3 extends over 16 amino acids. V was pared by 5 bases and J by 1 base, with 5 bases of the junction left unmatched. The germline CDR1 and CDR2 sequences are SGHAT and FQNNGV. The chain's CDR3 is CASSQGQGWNTGELFF. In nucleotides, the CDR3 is TGTGCCAGCAGCCAAGGACAGGGGTGGAACACCGGGGAGCTGTTTTTT.

The CDR3: CASSGGATTEAFF. The CDR3 DNA is TGTGCCAGCTCAGGGGGCGCTACCACTGAAGCTTTCTTT. This chain uses TRBV18 with TRBJ1-1; possible D gene TRBD1, 6 bases. CDR3 length: 13 residues. The germline V and J ends were trimmed by 5 bases and 4 bases, with 11 bases remaining between them. CDR1 and CDR2 (germline): KGHSH, LQKENI.

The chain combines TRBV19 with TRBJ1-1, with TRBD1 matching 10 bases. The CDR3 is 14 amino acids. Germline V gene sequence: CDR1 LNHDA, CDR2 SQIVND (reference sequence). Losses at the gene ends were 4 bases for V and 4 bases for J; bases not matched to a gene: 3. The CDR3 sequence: CASSRTGGSTEAFF. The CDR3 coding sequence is TGTGCCAGTAGTAGGACAGGGGGAAGCACTGAAGCTTTCTTT.

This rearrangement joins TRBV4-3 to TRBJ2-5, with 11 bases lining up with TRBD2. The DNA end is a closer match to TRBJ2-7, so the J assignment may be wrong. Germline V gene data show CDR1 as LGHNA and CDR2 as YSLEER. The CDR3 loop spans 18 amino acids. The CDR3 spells CASSQGIVPSGGKVEQYF. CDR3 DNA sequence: TGCGCCAGCAGCCAAGGGATAGTCCCTAGCGGGGGGAAGGTCGAGCAGTACTTC.

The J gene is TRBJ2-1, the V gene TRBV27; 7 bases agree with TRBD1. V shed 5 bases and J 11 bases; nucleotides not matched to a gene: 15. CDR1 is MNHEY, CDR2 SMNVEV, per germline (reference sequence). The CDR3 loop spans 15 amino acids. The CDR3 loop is CASSGQGDPPPQQFF. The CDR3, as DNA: TGTGCCAGCAGTGGGCAGGGGGACCCTCCACCACAGCAGTTCTTC.

In DNA, the CDR3 is TGTGCCAGCAGTAGCACCGGGACCCGGGGGGAAAAACTGTTTTTT. Translating gives CASSSTGTRGEKLFF. The chain employs TRBV28 and TRBJ1-4; tentative D call: TRBD1 (5 bases). This CDR3 has 15 residues. V was clipped by 5 bases and J by 8 bases, with 18 bases between them. Per germline, CDR1 MDHEN and CDR2 SYDVKM.

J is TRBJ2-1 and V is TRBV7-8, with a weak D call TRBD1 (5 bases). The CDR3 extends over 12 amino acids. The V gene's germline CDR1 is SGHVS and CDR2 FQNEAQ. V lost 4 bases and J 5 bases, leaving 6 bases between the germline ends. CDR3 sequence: CASSSRDNEQFF. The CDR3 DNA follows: TGTGCCAGCAGCTCCAGGGACAATGAGCAGTTCTTC.

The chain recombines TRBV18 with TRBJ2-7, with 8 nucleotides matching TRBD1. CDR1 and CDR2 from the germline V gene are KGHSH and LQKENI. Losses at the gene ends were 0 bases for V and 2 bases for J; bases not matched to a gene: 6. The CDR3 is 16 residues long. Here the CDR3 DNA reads TGTGCCAGCTCACCACCCAGGGGGCTTCCCCCCTACGAGCAGTACTTC. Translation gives CASSPPRGLPPYEQYF. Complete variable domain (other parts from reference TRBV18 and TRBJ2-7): NAGVMQNPRHLVRRRGQEARLRCSPMKGHSHVYWYRQLPEEGLKFMVYLQKENIIDESGMPKERFSAEFPKEGPSILRIQQVVRGDSAAYFCASSPPRGLPPYEQYFGPGTRLTVT.